Below, one T cell receptor (beta chain) is given with its context. Antigen unknown. A junction boundary mismatches the germline segment, possibly from a read error. The CDR3 length is 17 residues. Germline V gene sequence: CDR1 SGHVS, CDR2 FQNEAQ. The record originates from a study of cytomegalovirus exposure and HLA in healthy donors. About the research overall: Earlier findings included 100 million to 130 million unique TCR beta sequences obtained from 150 million to 200 million T cells. Findings of the study overall: Earlier results showed most TCR beta V segments being productive about 90% or about 30% of the time. Sequencing probably produced one cluster of sequence variants that were highly shared. One later analysis reportedly identified an Asian-associated ancestry cluster that showed fewer N-insertions than the roughly 620-donor mean.

The PCR made use of 60 Vbeta and 13 Jbeta primers. This table comes from immunoSEQ multiplex PCR, and its TCRdb copy is limited to in-frame clones, with some not included. The profile covers roughly 130,000 clones, with 82% appearing a single time and about 11% taken by the ten largest. The clonotype originates from a male donor in good health and CMV-seropositive. The sample consisted of PBMCs. The chain uses TRBV7-8 and TRBJ2-6; TRBD1 is a possible D gene (5 bases). The CDR3 here is CASSLMRPGSGANGLTF. The CDR3 DNA reads TGTGCCAGCAGCTTAATGAGGCCCGGCTCTGGGGCCAACGGCCTGACTTTC.